This T cell receptor beta chain came from a study of identical twins. This CDR3 has 17 amino acids. The V segment lost 4 bases and the J segment 1 base; nucleotides outside the gene matches: 6. Germline V gene sequence: CDR1 MNHEY, CDR2 SMNVEV (reference sequence). cDNA molecules carried unique molecular identifiers, and template switching added a universal primer site. TCRdb recomputed calls from the 5' RACE reads with MiXCR, one row per CDR3 protein. The sample has roughly 250,000 distinct CDR3 sequences, approximately 7.9% seen once. This sample also belongs to another study, concerning yellow fever vaccine responses in identical twins.

The specimen was CD8+ T cells sorted from blood. The clonotype comes from a young woman in good health. The J gene is TRBJ2-4, the V gene TRBV27; 11 bases map to TRBD2. The DNA of the CDR3 is TGTGCCAGCAGTTCCTTGACTAGCGGGATGGCCAAAAACATTCAGTACTTC. This gives the protein CASSSLTSGMAKNIQYF.